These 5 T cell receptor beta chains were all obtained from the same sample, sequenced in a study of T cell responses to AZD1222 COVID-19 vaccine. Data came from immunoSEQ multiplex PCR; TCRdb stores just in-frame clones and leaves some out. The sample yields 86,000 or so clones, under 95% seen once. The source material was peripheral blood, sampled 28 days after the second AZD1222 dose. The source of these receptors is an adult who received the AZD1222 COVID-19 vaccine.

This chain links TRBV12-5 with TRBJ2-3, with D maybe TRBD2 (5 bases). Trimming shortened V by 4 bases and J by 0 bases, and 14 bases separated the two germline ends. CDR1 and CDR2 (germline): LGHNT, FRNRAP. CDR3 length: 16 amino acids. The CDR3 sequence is CASGSQRAPSTDTQYF. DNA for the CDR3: TGTGCTAGTGGTTCCCAGAGGGCCCCAAGCACAGATACGCAGTATTTT.

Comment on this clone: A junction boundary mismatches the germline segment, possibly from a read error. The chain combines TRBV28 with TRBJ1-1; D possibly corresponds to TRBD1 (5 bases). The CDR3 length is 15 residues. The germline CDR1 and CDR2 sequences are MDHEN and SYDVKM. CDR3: CASSSRGRTNAEAFF. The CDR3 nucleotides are TGTGCCAGCAGTTCCCGGGGACGGACGAACGCTGAAGCTTTCTTT.

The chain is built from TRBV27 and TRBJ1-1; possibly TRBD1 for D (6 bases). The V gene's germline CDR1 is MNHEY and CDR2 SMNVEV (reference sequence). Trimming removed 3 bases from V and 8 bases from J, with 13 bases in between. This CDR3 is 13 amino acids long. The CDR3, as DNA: TGTGCCAGCAGTTTCAGGGGCGGCCGAGAAGCTTTCTTT. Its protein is CASSFRGGREAFF.

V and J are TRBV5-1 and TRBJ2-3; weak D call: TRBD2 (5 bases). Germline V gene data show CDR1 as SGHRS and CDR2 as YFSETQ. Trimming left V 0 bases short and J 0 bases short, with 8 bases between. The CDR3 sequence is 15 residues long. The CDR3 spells CASSLDSSSTDTQYF. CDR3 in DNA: TGCGCCAGCAGCTTGGATTCTAGCAGCACAGATACGCAGTATTTT.

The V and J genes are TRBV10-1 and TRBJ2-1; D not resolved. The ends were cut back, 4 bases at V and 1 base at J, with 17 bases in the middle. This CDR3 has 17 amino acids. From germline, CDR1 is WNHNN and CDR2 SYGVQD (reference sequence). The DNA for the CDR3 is TGCGCCAGCAGTGGCCTGCGAATACGCGAGTCCTACAATGAGCAGTTCTTC. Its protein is CASSGLRIRESYNEQFF.